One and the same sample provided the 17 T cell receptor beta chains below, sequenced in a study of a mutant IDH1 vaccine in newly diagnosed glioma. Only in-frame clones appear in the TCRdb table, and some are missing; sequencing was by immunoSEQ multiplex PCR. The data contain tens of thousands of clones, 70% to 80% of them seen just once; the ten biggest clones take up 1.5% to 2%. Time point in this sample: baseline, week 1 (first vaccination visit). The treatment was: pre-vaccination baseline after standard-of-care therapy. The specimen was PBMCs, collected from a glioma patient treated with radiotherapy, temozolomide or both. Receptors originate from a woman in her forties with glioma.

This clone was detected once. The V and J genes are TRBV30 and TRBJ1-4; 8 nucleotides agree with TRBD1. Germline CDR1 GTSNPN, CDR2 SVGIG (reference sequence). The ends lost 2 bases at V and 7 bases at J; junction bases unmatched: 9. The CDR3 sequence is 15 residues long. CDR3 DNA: TGTGCCTGGAGTACCCGGACAGGGTTAGGTGAAAAACTGTTTTTT. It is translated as CAWSTRTGLGEKLFF.

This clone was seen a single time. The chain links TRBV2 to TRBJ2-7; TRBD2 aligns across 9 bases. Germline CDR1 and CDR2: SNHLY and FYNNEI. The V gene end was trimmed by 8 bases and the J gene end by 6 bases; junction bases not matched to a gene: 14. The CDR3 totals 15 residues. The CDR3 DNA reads TGTGCCAGCTTCGCGGAGCGGGGGGACGCCTCCGAGCAGTACTTC. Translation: CASFAERGDASEQYF.

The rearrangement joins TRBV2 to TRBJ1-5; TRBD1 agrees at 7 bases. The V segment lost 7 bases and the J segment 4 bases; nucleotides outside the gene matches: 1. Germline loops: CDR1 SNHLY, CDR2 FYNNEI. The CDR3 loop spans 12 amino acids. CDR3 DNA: TGTGCCAGCACCAGGGGGAATCAGCCCCAGCATTTT. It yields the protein CASTRGNQPQHF.

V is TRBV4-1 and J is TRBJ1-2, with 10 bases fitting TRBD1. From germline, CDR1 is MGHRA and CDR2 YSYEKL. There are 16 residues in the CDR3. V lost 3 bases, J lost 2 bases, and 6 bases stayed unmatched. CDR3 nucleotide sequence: TGCGCCAGCAGCCACCCGGGACAGGGGAGGAACTATGGCTACACCTTC. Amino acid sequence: CASSHPGQGRNYGYTF.

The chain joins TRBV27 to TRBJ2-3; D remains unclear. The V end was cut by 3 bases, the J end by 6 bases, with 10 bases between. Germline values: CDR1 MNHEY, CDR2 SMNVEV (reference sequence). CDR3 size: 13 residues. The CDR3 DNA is TGTGCCAGCAGTTTCGGAGTTGTGGATACGCAGTATTTT. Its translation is CASSFGVVDTQYF.

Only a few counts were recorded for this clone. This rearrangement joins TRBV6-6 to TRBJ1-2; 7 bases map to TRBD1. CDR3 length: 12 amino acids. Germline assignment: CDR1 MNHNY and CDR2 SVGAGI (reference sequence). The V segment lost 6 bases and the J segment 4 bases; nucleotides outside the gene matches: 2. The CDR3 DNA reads TGTGCCAGCAGAGGACAGGTCTATGGCTACACCTTC. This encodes CASRGQVYGYTF.

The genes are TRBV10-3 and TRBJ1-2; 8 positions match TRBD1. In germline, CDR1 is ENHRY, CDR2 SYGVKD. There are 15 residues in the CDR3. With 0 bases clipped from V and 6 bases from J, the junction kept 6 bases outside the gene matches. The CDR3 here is CAISESTRQGNGYTF. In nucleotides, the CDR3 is TGTGCCATCAGTGAGTCGACTCGACAGGGGAATGGCTACACCTTC.

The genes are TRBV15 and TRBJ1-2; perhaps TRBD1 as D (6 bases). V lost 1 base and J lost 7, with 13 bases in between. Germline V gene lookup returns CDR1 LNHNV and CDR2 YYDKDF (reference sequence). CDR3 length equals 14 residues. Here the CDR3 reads CATSRARGPGGYTF. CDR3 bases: TGTGCCACCAGCAGAGCACGGGGGCCCGGTGGCTACACCTTC. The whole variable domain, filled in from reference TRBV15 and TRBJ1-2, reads DAMVIQNPRYQVTQFGKPVTLSCSQTLNHNVMYWYQQKSSQAPKLLFHYYDKDFNNEADTPDNFQSRRPNTSFCFLDIRSPGLGDTAMYLCATSRARGPGGYTFGSGTRLTVV.

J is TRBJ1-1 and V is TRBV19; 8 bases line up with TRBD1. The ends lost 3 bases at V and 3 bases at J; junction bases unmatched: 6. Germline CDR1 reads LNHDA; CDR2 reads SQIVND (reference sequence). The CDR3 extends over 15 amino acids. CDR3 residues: CASSIQGARDTEAFF. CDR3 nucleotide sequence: TGTGCCAGTAGTATCCAGGGGGCTCGGGACACTGAAGCTTTCTTT.

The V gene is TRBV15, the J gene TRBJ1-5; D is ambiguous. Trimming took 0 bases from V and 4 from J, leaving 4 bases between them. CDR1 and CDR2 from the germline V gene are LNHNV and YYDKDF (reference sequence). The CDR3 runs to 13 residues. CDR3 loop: CATSREFNQPQHF. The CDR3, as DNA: TGTGCCACCAGCAGAGAATTTAATCAGCCCCAGCATTTT.

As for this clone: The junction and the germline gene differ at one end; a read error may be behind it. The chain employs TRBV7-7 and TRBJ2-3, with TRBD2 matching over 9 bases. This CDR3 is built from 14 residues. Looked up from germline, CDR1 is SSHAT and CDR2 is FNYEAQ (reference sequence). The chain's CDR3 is CASSLAGVEDTQYF. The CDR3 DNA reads TGTGCTAGCAGCTTAGCGGGGGTTGAAGATACGCAGTATTTT.

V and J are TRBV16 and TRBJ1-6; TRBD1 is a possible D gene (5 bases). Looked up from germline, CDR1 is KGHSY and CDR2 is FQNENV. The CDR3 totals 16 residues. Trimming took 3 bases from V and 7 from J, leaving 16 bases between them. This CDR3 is CASSHRSKGRNSPLHF. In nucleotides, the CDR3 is TGTGCCAGCAGCCACCGGTCCAAGGGGCGGAATTCACCCCTCCACTTT.

The CDR3 nucleotides read TGTGCCAGCAGCAAAGGACAGGGGAACACCGGGGAGCTGTTTTTT. This encodes CASSKGQGNTGELFF. The rearrangement joins TRBV21-1 to TRBJ2-2; TRBD1, the table's D call, was not compared with the DNA. TRBV21-1 is flagged as a pseudogene. The CDR3 contains 15 residues.

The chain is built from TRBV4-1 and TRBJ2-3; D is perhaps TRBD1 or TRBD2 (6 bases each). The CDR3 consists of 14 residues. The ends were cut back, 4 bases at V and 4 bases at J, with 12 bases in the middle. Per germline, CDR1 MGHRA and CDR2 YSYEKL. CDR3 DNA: TGCGCCAGCAGCCCCCCGAGGGGGGCAGATACGCAGTATTTT. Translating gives CASSPPRGADTQYF.

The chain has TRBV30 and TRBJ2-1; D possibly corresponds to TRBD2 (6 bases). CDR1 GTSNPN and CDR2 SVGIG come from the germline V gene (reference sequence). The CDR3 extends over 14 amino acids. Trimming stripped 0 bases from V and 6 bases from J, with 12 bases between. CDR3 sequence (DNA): TGTGCCTGGAGTGTACGCCGGGGGTTCAATGAGCAGTTCTTC. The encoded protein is CAWSVRRGFNEQFF.

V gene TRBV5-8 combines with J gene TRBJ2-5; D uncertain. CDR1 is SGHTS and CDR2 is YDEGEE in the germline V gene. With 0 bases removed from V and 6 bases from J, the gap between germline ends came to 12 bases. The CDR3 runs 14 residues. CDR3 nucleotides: TGTGCCAGCAGCTTGGTATGGGCCCGACAGACCCAGTACTTC. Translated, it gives CASSLVWARQTQYF.

The CDR3 reads CASSVGQGGFYEQYF. CDR3 bases: TGTGCCAGCAGCGTTGGACAGGGAGGGTTTTACGAGCAGTACTTC. The rearrangement links TRBV5-4 to TRBJ2-7; D perhaps matches TRBD1 (8 bases). Per the germline V gene, CDR1 is SGHNT and CDR2 is YYREEE (reference sequence). The CDR3 totals 15 residues. V was shortened by 4 bases and J by 4 bases, with 18 bases between the two germline ends.